This TCR beta chain was profiled in a study of CD8 T cells in Susac syndrome. Overall study findings and caveats: The study's TCR sequencing and HLA analysis covered a relatively small number of individuals, and the study acknowledged this.

The V end lost 4 bases, the J end lost 5 bases, and 14 bases lay between the germline ends. Germline lookup yields CDR1 MGHDK and CDR2 SYGVNS. The CDR3 totals 14 residues. TCR beta sequencing covered blood CD8+ and CD4+ T cells. A note on this clonotype: The antigen is unknown.

Random hexamers were used to reverse transcribe an amount of roughly 0.5 to 1 ug RNA. Via MiXCR, TCRdb re-called the immunoSEQ multiplex PCR reads, giving one row per CDR3 protein. The table includes more than 90,000 distinct CDR3 sequences, about 92% detected once. The sample was CD4+ T cells from PBMCs. The chain combines TRBV25-1 with TRBJ2-5; a possible D gene is TRBD1 (6 bases). The TCR sequence derives from a human donor with multiple sclerosis. This CDR3 is CASSGSGVKETQYF. The CDR3 DNA follows: TGTGCCAGCAGTGGTTCAGGGGTGAAGGAGACCCAGTACTTC.